Below, 8 T cell receptor beta chains from the same sample are listed, as sequenced in a study of regulatory T cells in long-lasting Graves disease. Libraries of TCR beta came from iRepertoire HTBI primers plus Arm-PCR of CDR3 regions. TCRdb fed the multiplex PCR reads into MiXCR, producing one record per CDR3 protein. The data hold roughly 560,000 distinct CDR3 sequences, with about 12% observed a single time. The sample's time point: newly diagnosed GD, antithyroid drugs for less than 3 months. From RNA extracted from PBMCs, the TCR library was made. These same data were also listed under a study on T cells in Graves' hyperthyroidism and ophthalmopathy.

Sequenced material: peripheral blood mononuclear cells (PBMCs), taken at new diagnosis, from a patient treated with antithyroid drugs. The receptors come from a woman aged 30 to 39 with Graves disease.

The rearrangement joins TRBV6-2 or TRBV6-3 to TRBJ2-1, with 11 bases lining up with TRBD2. The trim removed 1 base at V and 4 bases at J, leaving 6 bases unmatched. In germline, CDR1 is MNHEY, CDR2 SVGEGT. The length of the CDR3 is 17 residues. CDR3 amino acids: CASSYWSTSGIYNEQFF. CDR3 coding DNA: TGTGCCAGCAGTTACTGGTCGACTAGCGGGATTTACAATGAGCAGTTCTTC.

This clonotype was detected ten times or more. The chain's CDR3 is CASGGGSSLSLPQHF. Written as DNA, the CDR3 is TGTGCCAGCGGAGGGGGGTCCTCCCTCTCTCTGCCCCAGCATTTT. The genes are TRBV2 and TRBJ1-5, with D possibly matching TRBD1 (6 bases). This CDR3 contains 15 residues. CDR1 and CDR2 (germline): SNHLY, FYNNEI. Trimming stripped 8 bases from V and 9 bases from J, with 23 bases between.

This clonotype was detected only a few times. The chain links TRBV12-3 or TRBV12-4 to TRBJ1-1; D not resolved. The CDR3 sequence is 12 residues long. Trimming took off 8 bases at V and 6 bases at J, with 13 bases between the two ends. CDR3 sequence (DNA): TGTGCCAGCTCGAACTCGCTTCCTGAAGCTTTCTTT. Amino acid sequence: CASSNSLPEAFF.

Ten or more counts support this clonotype. The gene calls are TRBV24-1 and TRBJ2-1, with D tentatively TRBD1 or TRBD2 (5 bases each). Germline CDR1 reads KGHDR; CDR2 reads SFDVKD. There are 17 residues in the CDR3. V shed 5 bases and J shed 0 bases, with 16 bases lying between them. This chain's CDR3 is CATSGGWTKNSYNEQFF. Here the CDR3 DNA reads TGTGCCACCAGTGGAGGGTGGACAAAGAACTCCTACAATGAGCAGTTCTTC.

In its sample, this clonotype was seen many times. The chain links TRBV11-3 to TRBJ1-5; no clear D. CDR3 length: 13 residues. Trimming removed 1 base at V and 4 bases at J, with 5 bases between. Germline V lookup: CDR1 SGHNT, CDR2 YENEEA. The CDR3 DNA reads as TGTGCCAGCAGCTTAGTACGGAATCAGCCCCAGCATTTT. It codes for CASSLVRNQPQHF.

The chain recombines TRBV19 with TRBJ1-1; D is unresolved. CDR3 length: 14 amino acids. Per germline, CDR1 LNHDA and CDR2 SQIVND (reference sequence). Trimming pared 3 bases from V and 0 bases from J, leaving 8 bases between. CDR3 region: CASSIRPMNTEAFF. The CDR3 nucleotides read TGTGCCAGTAGTATTCGACCTATGAACACTGAAGCTTTCTTT.

The chain recombines TRBV12-3 or TRBV12-4 with TRBJ2-1, with 7 bases aligning to TRBD2. CDR3 length: 14 amino acids. J was trimmed by 9 bases and V by 3 bases; bases with no gene match: 8. CDR3 sequence reads: CASSFREGVGEQFF. Written as DNA, the CDR3 is TGTGCCAGCAGTTTCAGGGAGGGCGTCGGTGAGCAGTTCTTC.

This clonotype was counted ten times or more. The gene calls are TRBV30 and TRBJ2-7; 11 bases are shared with TRBD1. This CDR3 has 14 amino acids. The J segment lost 4 bases and the V segment lost 0 bases, leaving 2 bases of the junction unmatched. Germline CDR1 and CDR2: GTSNPN and SVGIG (reference sequence). DNA of the CDR3: TGTGCCTGGAGTGTGGGACAGGGGGTATACGAGCAGTACTTC. Amino acids: CAWSVGQGVYEQYF. Full variable domain (remainder filled in from reference TRBV30 and TRBJ2-7): SQTIHQWPATLVQPVGSPLSLECTVEGTSNPNLYWYRQAAGRGLQLLFYSVGIGQISSEVPQNLSASRPQDRQFILSSKKLLLSDSGFYLCAWSVGQGVYEQYFGPGTRLTVT.